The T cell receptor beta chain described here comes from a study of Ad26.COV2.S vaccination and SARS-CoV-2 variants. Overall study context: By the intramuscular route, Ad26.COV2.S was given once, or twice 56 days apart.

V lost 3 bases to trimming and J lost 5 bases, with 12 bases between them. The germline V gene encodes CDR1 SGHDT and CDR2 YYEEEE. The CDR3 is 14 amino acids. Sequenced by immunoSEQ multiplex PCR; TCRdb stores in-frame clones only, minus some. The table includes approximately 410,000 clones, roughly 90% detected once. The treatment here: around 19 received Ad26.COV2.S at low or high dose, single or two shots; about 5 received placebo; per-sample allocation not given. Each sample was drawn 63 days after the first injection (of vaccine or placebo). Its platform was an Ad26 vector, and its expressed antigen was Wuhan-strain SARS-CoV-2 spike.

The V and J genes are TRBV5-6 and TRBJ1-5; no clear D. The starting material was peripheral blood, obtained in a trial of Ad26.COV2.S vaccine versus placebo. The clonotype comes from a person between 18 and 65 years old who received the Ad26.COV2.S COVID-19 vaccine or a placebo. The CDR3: CASSSQREYQPQHF. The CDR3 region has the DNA TGTGCCAGCAGCTCCCAGCGAGAGTATCAGCCCCAGCATTTT.